These 18 T cell receptor beta chains came from one sample sequenced in a study of a mutant IDH1 vaccine in newly diagnosed glioma. Regarding time point: week 35, safety follow-up. In the vaccine, a single dose held 300 ug of the mutant IDH1 20-mer peptide, along with topical imiquimod. No antigen has been assigned to these receptors. Sequencing used immunoSEQ multiplex PCR; TCRdb keeps in-frame clones, though not all of them. The repertoire holds about 60,000 clones, with around four fifths as singletons. Here the sequenced sample was PBMCs, taken from a glioma patient whose treatment included an IDH1 peptide vaccine. These receptors came from a man younger than 40 with glioma.

The chain is built from TRBV5-1 and TRBJ1-6; D might be TRBD1 (5 bases). Germline CDR1 reads SGHRS; CDR2 reads YFSETQ. This CDR3 region has 13 residues. Trimming shortened V by 4 bases and J by 6 bases, and 8 bases separated the two germline ends. CDR3: CASSGGPNSPLHF. CDR3 sequence (DNA): TGCGCCAGCAGCGGGGGACCTAATTCACCCCTCCACTTT.

The chain couples TRBV1 to TRBJ2-1; the table assigns TRBD1, which was not confirmed against the DNA. TRBV1 is listed as a pseudogene. This CDR3 is built from 14 residues. CDR3 protein: CTSSHTHAGFEQFF. CDR3 sequence (DNA): TGCACCAGCAGCCACACTCACGCAGGTTTTGAGCAGTTCTTC.

CDR3 DNA: TGTGCCGGCGGGAATTCTTATGGCTACACCTTC. Translation: CAGGNSYGYTF. The J gene is TRBJ1-2, the V gene TRBV28; D is unclear. This CDR3 spans 11 amino acids. Trimming took 11 bases from V and 5 from J, leaving 12 bases between them. CDR1 and CDR2 from the germline V gene are MDHEN and SYDVKM.

This clone was detected a few times. This chain uses TRBV5-1 with TRBJ1-4; 8 bases agree with TRBD1. This CDR3 has 14 amino acids. V gave up 1 base and J gave up 8 bases; unmatched junction bases: 4. Per germline, CDR1 SGHRS and CDR2 YFSETQ. The CDR3 spells CASSLQGANEKLFF. CDR3 DNA: TGCGCCAGCAGCTTGCAGGGGGCGAACGAAAAACTGTTTTTT.

The J gene is TRBJ1-1, the V gene TRBV6-1; no clear D. Trimming took 0 bases from V and 4 from J, leaving 12 bases between them. The CDR3 loop spans 15 amino acids. Germline-derived CDR1 and CDR2 are MNHNS and SASEGT. The CDR3 reads CASSEAGRLVTEAFF. CDR3 coding DNA: TGTGCCAGCAGTGAAGCTGGGCGGCTTGTCACTGAAGCTTTCTTT.

The chain employs TRBV11-2 and TRBJ1-1, with TRBD1 as a possible D gene (6 bases). This CDR3 is built from 14 residues. Between the trimmed V and J ends, which lost 2 bases and 1 base, there was a span of 8 bases. Germline lookup yields CDR1 SGHAT and CDR2 FQNNGV. CDR3 DNA sequence: TGTGCCAGCAGCTTACTGGGACAGAACACTGAAGCTTTCTTT. It is translated as CASSLLGQNTEAFF.

This chain connects TRBV19 to TRBJ2-7; TRBD1 agrees at 10 bases. Germline V gene sequence: CDR1 LNHDA, CDR2 SQIVND (reference sequence). V gave up 7 bases and J gave up 3 bases; unmatched junction bases: 12. The length of the CDR3 is 16 residues. The CDR3 DNA is TGTGCCAGTAACCAATTCCCGGGACAGGGGATCTACGAGCAGTACTTC. It yields the protein CASNQFPGQGIYEQYF.

The rearrangement uses TRBV9 and TRBJ2-3; 7 bases are a match to TRBD1. From germline, CDR1 is SGDLS and CDR2 YYNGEE. The CDR3 has 14 residues. J lost 5 bases, V lost 4 bases, and 7 bases had no gene match. The CDR3 spells CASSSRDSRDTQYF. The CDR3 DNA sequence: TGTGCCAGCAGCTCAAGGGACAGTAGAGATACGCAGTATTTT. Complete variable domain (other parts from reference TRBV9 and TRBJ2-3): DSGVTQTPKHLITATGQRVTLRCSPRSGDLSVYWYQQSLDQGLQFLIQYYNGEERAKGNILERFSAQQFPDLHSELNLSSLELGDSALYFCASSSRDSRDTQYFGPGTRLTVL.

The V call is TRBV4-1, the J call TRBJ1-5, with D hard to call. V was trimmed by 3 bases and J by 0 bases, leaving 18 bases between them. CDR1 is MGHRA and CDR2 is YSYEKL in the germline V gene. There are 18 residues in the CDR3. CDR3 amino acids: CASSHQRMTSYSNQPQHF. Here the CDR3 DNA reads TGCGCCAGCAGCCATCAGAGGATGACTAGCTATAGCAATCAGCCCCAGCATTTT.

The J gene is TRBJ1-3, the V gene TRBV5-6; 11 bases fit TRBD1. The V gene end was trimmed by 5 bases and the J gene end by 8 bases; junction bases not matched to a gene: 3. Germline loops: CDR1 SGHDT, CDR2 YYEEEE. The CDR3 is 13 amino acids. CDR3 protein: CASSWDRGDTIYF. The CDR3 DNA sequence: TGTGCCAGCAGTTGGGACAGGGGGGACACCATATATTTT.

The V and J genes are TRBV5-1 and TRBJ2-1; D may be TRBD1 (5 bases). The CDR3 has 17 amino acids. Germline assignment: CDR1 SGHRS and CDR2 YFSETQ. Trimming pared 4 bases from V and 9 bases from J, leaving 26 bases between. The CDR3 here is CASSMGPAERRVGEQFF. Here the CDR3 DNA reads TGCGCCAGCAGCATGGGGCCAGCAGAGAGAAGGGTAGGTGAGCAGTTCTTC. Complete variable domain (other parts from reference TRBV5-1 and TRBJ2-1): KAGVTQTPRYLIKTRGQQVTLSCSPISGHRSVSWYQQTPGQGLQFLFEYFSETQRNKGNFPGRFSGRQFSNSRSEMNVSTLELGDSALYLCASSMGPAERRVGEQFFGPGTRLTVL.

This chain uses TRBV18 with TRBJ1-1; 9 bases map to TRBD1. The CDR3 extends over 18 amino acids. Germline values: CDR1 KGHSH, CDR2 LQKENI. V lost 4 bases to trimming and J lost 1 base; unmatched junction nucleotides: 13. Here the CDR3 reads CASSLLETGGRGNTEAFF. For the CDR3, the DNA is TGTGCCAGCTCACTCTTGGAGACAGGGGGTCGAGGGAACACTGAAGCTTTCTTT.

This chain connects TRBV10-3 to TRBJ1-5; possible D gene TRBD1, 5 bases. V lost 10 bases and J lost 0, with 16 bases in between. CDR3 length: 15 amino acids. Germline lookup yields CDR1 ENHRY and CDR2 SYGVKD. Here the CDR3 DNA reads TGTGCCACCCGGGGCGGAGATAATAGCAATCAGCCCCAGCATTTT. Translating it yields CATRGGDNSNQPQHF.

V usage is TRBV11-2 and J usage is TRBJ2-7; a weak D match, TRBD1 (6 bases). This CDR3 has 17 residues. The V gene lost 3 bases and the J gene lost 5 bases, with 23 bases spanning the gap. CDR1 and CDR2 from the germline V gene are SGHAT and FQNNGV. In DNA form, the CDR3 reads TGTGCCAGCAGCTTTGGCAGGGGATTAGGGAGAGAGGACGAGCAGTACTTC. Translation gives CASSFGRGLGREDEQYF.

The V and J genes are TRBV6-4 and TRBJ2-7, with D unclear. CDR3 length: 15 residues. Trimming removed 3 bases at V and 9 bases at J, with 21 bases between. Germline V lookup: CDR1 MRHNA, CDR2 SNTAGT. For the CDR3, the DNA is TGTGCCAGCAGTGAGACCCCTACCCCCTCCTCCGGGCAGTACTTC. Translation gives CASSETPTPSSGQYF.

In its sample, this clone was seen a few times. This sequence joins TRBV11-2 and TRBJ1-2; D is perhaps TRBD1 (5 bases). The germline V gene has CDR1 SGHAT and CDR2 FQNNGV. This CDR3 has 15 residues. Trimming removed 5 bases at V and 2 bases at J, with 15 bases between. In nucleotides, the CDR3 is TGTGCCAGCAGCCCCCGGGGGTCAGGGAACTATGGCTACACCTTC. Its translation: CASSPRGSGNYGYTF. The full variable domain, with the rest looked up from reference TRBV11-2 and TRBJ1-2, is EAGVAQSPRYKIIEKRQSVAFWCNPISGHATLYWYQQILGQGPKLLIQFQNNGVVDDSQLPKDRFSAERLKGVDSTLKIQPAKLEDSAVYLCASSPRGSGNYGYTFGSGTRLTVV.

The J gene is TRBJ2-5, the V gene TRBV18; D might be TRBD2 (5 bases). V was cut by 3 bases and J by 3 bases, with 8 bases left in between. Germline V gives CDR1 KGHSH, CDR2 LQKENI. The CDR3 length is 13 residues. The CDR3 sequence is CASSPLREETQYF. In DNA, the CDR3 is TGTGCCAGCTCACCCCTGAGGGAAGAGACCCAGTACTTC.

This sequence joins TRBV29-1 and TRBJ2-3; 8 bases fit TRBD2. Germline CDR1 SQVTM, CDR2 ANQGSEA. There are 15 residues in the CDR3. Germline trimming cut 6 bases from V and 6 bases from J; bases unmatched to any gene: 14. The CDR3 loop is CSVGPRLARSDTQYF. The CDR3, as DNA: TGCAGCGTCGGTCCCCGACTAGCGCGTTCGGATACGCAGTATTTT.